The rows below give T cell receptor beta chains drawn from one sample of a study of cytomegalovirus exposure and HLA in healthy donors. Here immunoSEQ multiplex PCR was the method, and the copy in TCRdb shows in-frame clones only, minus some. The repertoire holds 150,000 to 200,000 clones, roughly four fifths seen once, with about 1% in the top ten. Sequencing used PBMCs. Receptor source: a woman in her forties in good health and CMV-seronegative. CDR3s include the opening cysteine and the closing phenylalanine or tryptophan. D genes are given only for firm matches. The size of a clone is reported for some rows only, either as once, few or many, or as a class for expanded clones.

d_call	clone_size	v_call	j_call	cdr3_length	cdr3_aa	cdr3_nt
-	-	TRBV28	TRBJ1-5	13	CASKDWYNQPQHF	TGTGCCAGCAAGGACTGGTACAATCAGCCCCAGCATTTT
TRBD2	-	TRBV9	TRBJ2-2	16	CASSALAGGGTGELFF	TGTGCCAGCAGCGCACTAGCGGGAGGAGGCACCGGGGAGCTGTTTTTT
-	once	TRBV5-5	TRBJ2-5	17	CASSFGGGTGWQETQYF	TGTGCCAGCAGCTTCGGTGGGGGCACGGGGTGGCAAGAGACCCAGTACTTC
TRBD2	-	TRBV15	TRBJ2-3	15	CATSRDQAGADTQYF	TGTGCCACCAGCAGAGATCAAGCGGGGGCAGATACGCAGTATTTT
TRBD1	-	TRBV27	TRBJ1-4	13	CASSDREAEKLFF	TGTGCCAGCTCCGACAGGGAGGCGGAAAAACTGTTTTTT
-	-	TRBV27	TRBJ1-5	14	CASSVSGVDQPQHF	TGTGCCAGCAGTGTATCGGGAGTCGATCAGCCCCAGCATTTT
TRBD2	-	TRBV5-1	TRBJ2-1	17	CASSLRIASGAYNEQFF	TGCGCCAGCAGCTTGAGGATCGCTAGCGGGGCCTACAATGAGCAGTTCTTC
TRBD1	-	TRBV9	TRBJ2-7	16	CASSARVGTVNYEQYF	TGTGCCAGCAGCGCTCGGGTCGGGACAGTAAACTACGAGCAGTACTTC
TRBD2	few	TRBV11-2	TRBJ2-5	16	CASSRGPGLDVETQYF	TGTGCCAGCAGCAGGGGCCCGGGACTAGATGTGGAGACCCAGTACTTC
TRBD2	-	TRBV14	TRBJ2-1	14	CASSQTLATNEQFF	TGTGCCAGCAGCCAAACACTAGCGACCAATGAGCAGTTCTTC
TRBD1	-	TRBV28	TRBJ2-7	13	CASTDRVTYEQYF	TGTGCCAGCACGGACAGGGTAACCTACGAGCAGTACTTC
-	-	TRBV11-3	TRBJ2-3	14	CASTRTASTDTQYF	TGTGCCAGCACCAGGACAGCTAGCACAGATACGCAGTATTTT
-	-	TRBV6-1	TRBJ1-5	15	CASSLEAPQSQPQHF	TGTGCCAGCAGCCTAGAGGCCCCGCAGAGTCAGCCCCAGCATTTT
TRBD1	-	TRBV27	TRBJ2-7	15	CASSPSGGPSYEQYF	TGTGCCAGCAGTCCTTCAGGGGGACCCTCCTACGAGCAGTACTTC
TRBD1	-	TRBV7-9	TRBJ2-5	14	CASSLGTGEETQYF	TGTGCCAGCAGCTTAGGAACAGGGGAAGAGACCCAGTACTTC
TRBD1	-	TRBV5-1	TRBJ1-1	15	CASSLGDSAGKEAFF	TGCGCCAGCAGCTTGGGGGACAGTGCTGGTAAAGAAGCTTTCTTT
-	-	TRBV11-3	TRBJ2-1	15	CASSPASYPYNEQFF	TGTGCCAGCAGCCCCGCGAGCTACCCTTACAATGAGCAGTTCTTC
TRBD2	-	TRBV19	TRBJ2-7	15	CASSNPPSGAYEQYF	TGTGCCAGTAGTAATCCCCCCAGCGGGGCGTACGAGCAGTACTTC
TRBD1	-	TRBV18	TRBJ1-5	14	CASSPGQASQPQHF	TGTGCCAGCTCACCTGGACAGGCGAGTCAGCCCCAGCATTTT
TRBD1	-	TRBV12-5	TRBJ2-2	15	CASGLVPDREGELFF	TGTGCTAGTGGTTTGGTACCCGACAGGGAGGGGGAGCTGTTTTTT
-	-	TRBV5-6	TRBJ2-7	13	CASSLERREEQYF	TGTGCCAGCAGCTTGGAACGGAGGGAAGAGCAGTACTTC
TRBD1	-	TRBV5-8	TRBJ1-1	15	CASSLRRDRVSEAFF	TGTGCCAGCAGCCTTCGCCGGGACAGGGTCTCTGAAGCTTTCTTT
TRBD1	-	TRBV18	TRBJ1-2	18	CASSERAGGSPYGDGYTF	TGTGCCAGCTCGGAAAGGGCAGGGGGCTCCCCTTACGGGGATGGCTACACCTTC
TRBD2	once	TRBV7-8	TRBJ2-3	17	CASSLPQTSPDTDTQYF	TGTGCCAGCAGCTTACCTCAGACTAGCCCGGACACAGATACGCAGTATTTT
-	few	TRBV11-3	TRBJ2-3	17	CASSLEGTGAGTDTQYF	TGTGCCAGCAGCTTAGAGGGTACGGGCGCGGGGACAGATACGCAGTATTTT
-	-	TRBV5-5	TRBJ2-6	16	CASSRDKSSGANVLTF	TGTGCCAGCAGCCGCGACAAATCCTCTGGGGCCAACGTCCTGACTTTC
TRBD1	few	TRBV4-1	TRBJ1-1	14	CASSVGDRDTEAFF	TGCGCCAGCAGTGTGGGTGACAGGGACACTGAAGCTTTCTTT
TRBD2	-	TRBV5-1	TRBJ2-7	12	CASSRPGGEQYF	TGCGCCAGCAGTCGCCCCGGGGGGGAGCAGTACTTC
-	once	TRBV7-3	TRBJ2-2	13	CASSAQGAGELFF	TGTGCCAGCAGCGCCCAGGGCGCCGGGGAGCTGTTTTTT
-	-	TRBV25-1	TRBJ2-5	15	CASSESGTGKETQYF	TGTGCCAGCAGTGAAAGCGGAACAGGGAAAGAGACCCAGTACTTC
-	-	TRBV19	TRBJ1-1	13	CASRRQENTEAFF	TGTGCCAGTAGGAGACAAGAAAACACTGAAGCTTTCTTT
-	-	TRBV11-3	TRBJ2-7	12	CASSLGQYEQYF	TGTGCCAGCAGCCTAGGTCAGTACGAGCAGTACTTC
-	-	TRBV11-2	TRBJ2-5	11	CASSPGETQYF	TGTGCCAGCAGCCCGGGGGAGACCCAGTACTTC
TRBD2	-	TRBV11-3	TRBJ2-7	16	CASSLAFGTSVYEQYF	TGTGCCAGCAGCTTAGCGTTCGGGACTAGCGTCTACGAGCAGTACTTC
-	-	TRBV5-1	TRBJ2-3	12	CASSSNGDTQYF	TGCGCCAGCAGCTCTAACGGAGATACGCAGTATTTT
TRBD1	-	TRBV28	TRBJ2-7	16	CASTSGGQGAPYEQYF	TGTGCCAGCACCTCAGGAGGACAGGGGGCTCCCTACGAGCAGTACTTC
TRBD1	-	TRBV5-1	TRBJ2-5	15	CASRSGQGAGETQYF	TGCGCCAGCAGGTCTGGACAGGGGGCAGGGGAGACCCAGTACTTC
TRBD2	-	TRBV29-1	TRBJ2-3	15	CSVVPSGKNTDTQYF	TGCAGCGTCGTTCCTAGCGGGAAGAACACAGATACGCAGTATTTT
-	-	TRBV29-1	TRBJ2-5	12	CSVEGQAWTQYF	TGCAGCGTTGAGGGGCAGGCGTGGACCCAGTACTTC
TRBD1	-	TRBV13	TRBJ1-2	16	CASRGGTGRPNYGYTF	TGTGCCAGCAGAGGAGGGACAGGCAGACCAAACTATGGCTACACCTTC
-	few	TRBV7-9	TRBJ1-6	14	CASSLQGYNSPLHF	TGTGCCAGCAGCTTACAGGGTTATAATTCACCCCTCCACTTT
TRBD1	-	TRBV30	TRBJ1-2	14	CAWSPGTAYYGYTF	TGTGCCTGGAGTCCCGGGACAGCCTACTATGGCTACACCTTC
-	-	TRBV6-5	TRBJ1-1	14	CASSLAASGTEAFF	TGTGCCAGCAGCCTAGCGGCCTCGGGAACTGAAGCTTTCTTT
-	-	TRBV6-1	TRBJ2-1	11	CASNNNHEQFF	TGTGCCAGCAACAACAATCATGAGCAGTTCTTC
-	-	TRBV29-1	TRBJ1-1	13	CSVENGENTEAFF	TGCAGCGTTGAAAATGGAGAGAACACTGAAGCTTTCTTT
-	-	TRBV28	TRBJ2-1	14	CASSYLASDNEQFF	TGTGCCAGCAGTTACCTAGCGTCCGACAATGAGCAGTTCTTC
-	once	TRBV19	TRBJ1-1	15	CASSIFGGGNTEAFF	TGTGCCAGTAGTATTTTTGGGGGCGGGAACACTGAAGCTTTCTTT
TRBD1	-	TRBV5-1	TRBJ1-1	14	CASTPGQGRAEAFF	TGCGCCAGCACCCCGGGACAGGGTAGAGCTGAAGCTTTCTTT